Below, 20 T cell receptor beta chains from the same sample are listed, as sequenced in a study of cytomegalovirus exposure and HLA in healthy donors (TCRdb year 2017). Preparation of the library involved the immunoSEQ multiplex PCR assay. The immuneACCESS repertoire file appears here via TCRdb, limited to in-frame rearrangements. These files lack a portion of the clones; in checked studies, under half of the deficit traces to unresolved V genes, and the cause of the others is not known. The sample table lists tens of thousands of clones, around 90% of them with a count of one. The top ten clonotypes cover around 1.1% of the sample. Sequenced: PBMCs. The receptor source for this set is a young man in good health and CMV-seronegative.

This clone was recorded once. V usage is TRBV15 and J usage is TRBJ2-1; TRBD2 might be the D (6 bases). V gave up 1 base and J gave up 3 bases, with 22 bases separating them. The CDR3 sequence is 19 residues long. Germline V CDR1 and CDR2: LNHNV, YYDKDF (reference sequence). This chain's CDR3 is CATSRGWASATTNYNEQFF. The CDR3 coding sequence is TGTGCCACCAGCAGAGGCTGGGCTAGCGCTACTACGAACTACAATGAGCAGTTCTTC.

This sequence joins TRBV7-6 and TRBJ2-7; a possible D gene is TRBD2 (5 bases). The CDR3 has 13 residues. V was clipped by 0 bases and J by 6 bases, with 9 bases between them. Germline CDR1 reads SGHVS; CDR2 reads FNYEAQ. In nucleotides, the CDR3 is TGTGCCAGCAGCTTAGCTTCGGCGGGCGAGCAGTACTTC. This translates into CASSLASAGEQYF.

The CDR3 nucleotides read TGTGCCAGCAGCCCCCTAGCCAAAAACATTCAGTACTTC. Residues: CASSPLAKNIQYF. V and J are TRBV14 and TRBJ2-4; no definite D call. Between the trimmed V and J ends, which lost 4 bases and 0 bases, there was a span of 4 bases. Germline CDR1 SGHDN, CDR2 FVKESK. The CDR3 length is 13 residues.

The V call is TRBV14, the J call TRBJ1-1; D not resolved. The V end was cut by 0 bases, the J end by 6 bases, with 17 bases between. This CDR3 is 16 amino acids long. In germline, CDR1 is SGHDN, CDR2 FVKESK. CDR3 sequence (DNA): TGTGCCAGCAGCCAAGATTTCCCCCAGGTGTCCGCTGAAGCTTTCTTT. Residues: CASSQDFPQVSAEAFF.

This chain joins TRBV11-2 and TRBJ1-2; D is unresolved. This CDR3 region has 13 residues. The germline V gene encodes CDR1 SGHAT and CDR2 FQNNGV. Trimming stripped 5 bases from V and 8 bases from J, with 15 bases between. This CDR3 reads CASSPSREAGYTF. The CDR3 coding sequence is TGTGCCAGCAGCCCATCGCGAGAGGCGGGCTACACCTTC.

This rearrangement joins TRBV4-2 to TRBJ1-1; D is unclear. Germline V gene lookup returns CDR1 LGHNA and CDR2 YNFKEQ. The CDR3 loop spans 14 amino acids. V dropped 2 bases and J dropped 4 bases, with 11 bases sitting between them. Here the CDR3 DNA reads TGTGCCAGCAGCCAAAATCGGGGAACCACTGAAGCTTTCTTT. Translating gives CASSQNRGTTEAFF.

The CDR3 sequence is CATSGSGRVQETQYF. As DNA, the CDR3 is TGTGCCACCAGCGGTAGCGGGAGGGTCCAAGAGACCCAGTACTTC. The V call is TRBV15, the J call TRBJ2-5, with TRBD2 identical over 11 bases. The CDR3 consists of 15 residues. Trimming removed 5 bases from V and 1 base from J; junction bases left unmatched: 3. CDR1 and CDR2 from the germline V gene are LNHNV and YYDKDF (reference sequence).

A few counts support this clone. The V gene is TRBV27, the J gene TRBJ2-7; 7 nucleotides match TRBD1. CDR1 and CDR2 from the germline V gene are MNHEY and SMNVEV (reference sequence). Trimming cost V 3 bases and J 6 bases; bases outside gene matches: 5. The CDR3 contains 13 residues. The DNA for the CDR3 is TGTGCCAGCAGTTTCTCGGGACAGCTCGAGCAGTACTTC. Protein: CASSFSGQLEQYF.

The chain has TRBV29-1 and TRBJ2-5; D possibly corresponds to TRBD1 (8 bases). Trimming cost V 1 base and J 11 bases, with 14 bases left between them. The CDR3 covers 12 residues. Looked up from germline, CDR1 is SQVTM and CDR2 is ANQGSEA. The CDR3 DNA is TGCAGCGTTGAAGGCACAGGGGGGGCTCAGTACTTC. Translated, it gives CSVEGTGGAQYF.

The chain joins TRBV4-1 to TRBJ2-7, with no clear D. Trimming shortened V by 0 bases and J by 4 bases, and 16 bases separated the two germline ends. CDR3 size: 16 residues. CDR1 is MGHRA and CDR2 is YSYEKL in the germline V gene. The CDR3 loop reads CASSQDSSASIYEQYF. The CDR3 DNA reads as TGCGCCAGCAGCCAAGACTCCAGCGCCTCAATTTACGAGCAGTACTTC.

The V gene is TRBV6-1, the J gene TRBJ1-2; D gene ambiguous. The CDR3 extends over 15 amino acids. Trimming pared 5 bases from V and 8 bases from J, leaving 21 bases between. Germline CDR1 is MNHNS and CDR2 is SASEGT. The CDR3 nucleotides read TGTGCCAGCAGTTCGTCTATTCTTTCCGGGATGGGCTACACCTTC. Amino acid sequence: CASSSSILSGMGYTF.

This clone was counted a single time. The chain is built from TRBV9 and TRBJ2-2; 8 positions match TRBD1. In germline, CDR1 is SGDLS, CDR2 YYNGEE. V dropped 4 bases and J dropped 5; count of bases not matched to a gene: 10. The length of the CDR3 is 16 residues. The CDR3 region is CASSTGGSRGTGELFF. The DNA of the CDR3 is TGTGCCAGCAGCACAGGGGGGAGTAGGGGTACCGGGGAGCTGTTTTTT.

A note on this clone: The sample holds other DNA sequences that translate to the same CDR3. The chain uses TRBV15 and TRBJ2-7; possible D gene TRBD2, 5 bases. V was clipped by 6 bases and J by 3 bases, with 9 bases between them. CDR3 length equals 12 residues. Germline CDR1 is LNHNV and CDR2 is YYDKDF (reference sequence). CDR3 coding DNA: TGTGCCACCAGTCGGGATTTCTACGAGCAGTACTTC. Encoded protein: CATSRDFYEQYF.

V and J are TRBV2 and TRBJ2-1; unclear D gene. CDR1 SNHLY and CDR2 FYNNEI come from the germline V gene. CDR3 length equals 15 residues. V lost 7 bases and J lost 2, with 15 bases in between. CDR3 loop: CASKSAPDPYNEQFF. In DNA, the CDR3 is TGTGCCAGCAAATCAGCGCCGGATCCCTACAATGAGCAGTTCTTC.

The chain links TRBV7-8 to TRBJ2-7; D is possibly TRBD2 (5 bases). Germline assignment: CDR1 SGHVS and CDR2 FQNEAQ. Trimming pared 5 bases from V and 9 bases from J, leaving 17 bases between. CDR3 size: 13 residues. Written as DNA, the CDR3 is TGTGCCAGCAGCCGCGTGATAGCGAAAGTGCAGTACTTC. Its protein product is CASSRVIAKVQYF.

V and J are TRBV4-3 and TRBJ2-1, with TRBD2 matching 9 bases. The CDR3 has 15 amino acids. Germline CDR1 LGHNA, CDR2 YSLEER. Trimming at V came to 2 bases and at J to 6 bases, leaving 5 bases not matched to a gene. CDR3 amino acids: CASSQISGSFNEQFF. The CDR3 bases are TGCGCCAGCAGCCAAATTAGCGGGAGTTTCAATGAGCAGTTCTTC.

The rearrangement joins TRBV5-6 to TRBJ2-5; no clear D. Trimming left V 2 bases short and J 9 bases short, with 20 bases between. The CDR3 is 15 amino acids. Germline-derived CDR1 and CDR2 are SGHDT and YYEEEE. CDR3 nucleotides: TGTGCCAGCAGCTTCGGTAGCTCGGCCCCTGGGTCCCAGTACTTC. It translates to CASSFGSSAPGSQYF.

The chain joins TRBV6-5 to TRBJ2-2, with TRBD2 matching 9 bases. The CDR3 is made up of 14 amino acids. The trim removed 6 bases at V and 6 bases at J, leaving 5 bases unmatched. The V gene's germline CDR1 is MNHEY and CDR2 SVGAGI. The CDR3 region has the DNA TGTGCCAGCAGACTACTAGCGGGTGCCGGGGAGCTGTTTTTT. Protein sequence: CASRLLAGAGELFF.

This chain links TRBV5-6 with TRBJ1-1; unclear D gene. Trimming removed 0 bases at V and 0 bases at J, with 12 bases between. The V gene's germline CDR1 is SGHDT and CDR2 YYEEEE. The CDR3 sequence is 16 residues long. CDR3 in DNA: TGTGCCAGCAGCTTGGATTTCGGGGAGGTGAACACTGAAGCTTTCTTT. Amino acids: CASSLDFGEVNTEAFF.

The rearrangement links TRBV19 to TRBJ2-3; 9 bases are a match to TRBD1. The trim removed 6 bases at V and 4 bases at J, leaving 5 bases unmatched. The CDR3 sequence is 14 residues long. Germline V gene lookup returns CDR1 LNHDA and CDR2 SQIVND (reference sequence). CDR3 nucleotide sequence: TGTGCCAGTAGCCCGGACAGGGGCCCAGATACGCAGTATTTT. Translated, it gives CASSPDRGPDTQYF.